These 5 T cell receptor beta chains were all obtained from the same sample, sequenced in a study of beta chain features in type 1 diabetes (dated by TCRdb to the late 2010s). Library preparation was by the immunoSEQ multiplex PCR assay. The entire isolated RNA was reverse transcribed using the High Capacity cDNA Reverse Transcription Kit, and thus expressed TCRB transcripts were sequenced. TCRdb retrieved this table from immuneACCESS and kept in-frame rearrangements only. Not all clones are present; in checked studies, unresolved V genes account for under half, and no reason is known for the remainder. The sample table records 350,000 or so clones; around 20% of these occur just once. The ten largest clonotypes hold approximately 0.041% of the sample. The sample taken for sequencing was naive CD4+ T cells from blood. Sample cell subset or site, as interpreted from the label and publication: true naive CD4+ T cells. The receptors stem from a woman aged 18-35 years in good health.

The V call is TRBV23-1, the J call TRBJ2-7; TRBD2 is a possible D gene (6 bases). TRBV23-1 is sorted into the ORF group, with uncertain function. The CDR3 spans 18 residues. V lost 3 bases and J 1 base, leaving 22 bases between the germline ends. The CDR3 DNA sequence: TGCGCCAGCAGTCATGATGGCGATTCCGGGGGTCATTCCTACGAGCAGTACTTC. The encoded protein is CASSHDGDSGGHSYEQYF.

This clone has just one count. The J gene is TRBJ2-3, the V gene TRBV5-1, with 8 bases fitting TRBD2. The CDR3 sequence is 15 residues long. Trimming removed 0 bases from V and 5 bases from J; junction bases left unmatched: 5. Per the germline V gene, CDR1 is SGHRS and CDR2 is YFSETQ. CDR3 in DNA: TGCGCCAGCAGCTTGGCGGGACTAGGGGTAGATACGCAGTATTTT. This encodes CASSLAGLGVDTQYF.

Note on this clone: Other DNA sequences in this specimen translate into the identical CDR3. The chain links TRBV7-2 to TRBJ1-1; D is unclear. V was pared by 2 bases and J by 3 bases, with 10 bases between. The CDR3 totals 14 residues. The germline CDR1 and CDR2 sequences are SGHTA and FQGNSA. The CDR3 sequence is CASSLKGGDTEAFF. The CDR3 DNA is TGTGCCAGCAGCTTAAAGGGAGGAGACACTGAAGCTTTCTTT.

The rearrangement uses TRBV30 and TRBJ2-7; 8 bases line up with TRBD1. Trimming at V came to 2 bases and at J to 0 bases, leaving 6 bases not matched to a gene. CDR3 size: 15 residues. CDR1 is GTSNPN, CDR2 SVGIG, per germline (reference sequence). The CDR3: CAWSNGQGSSYEQYF. DNA of the CDR3: TGTGCCTGGAGTAACGGACAGGGAAGCTCCTACGAGCAGTACTTC.

The sample holds a few counts of this clone. This rearrangement joins TRBV19 to TRBJ2-1, with 10 bases matching TRBD2. After removal of 2 bases from V and 9 bases from J, the junction contained 4 bases not matched to a gene. The CDR3 is 14 amino acids. Germline loops: CDR1 LNHDA, CDR2 SQIVND (reference sequence). The CDR3 sequence: CASSISGRAPEQFF. CDR3 bases: TGTGCCAGTAGTATAAGCGGGAGGGCCCCTGAGCAGTTCTTC. Full variable domain (outside the CDR3, taken from reference TRBV19 and TRBJ2-1): DGGITQSPKYLFRKEGQNVTLSCEQNLNHDAMYWYRQDPGQGLRLIYYSQIVNDFQKGDIAEGYSVSREKKESFPLTVTSAQKNPTAFYLCASSISGRAPEQFFGPGTRLTVL.